This entry lists 29 T cell receptor beta chains sequenced from one sample in a study of blood T cells in healthy people across ages. With a J-beta primer mix and a sample-barcoded 5' primer, a second PCR ran roughly 6 to 11 cycles. TCRdb reprocessed the 5' RACE reads with MiXCR, giving one entry per CDR3 protein. The table lists about 680,000 distinct CDR3 sequences, roughly 50% of them singletons, with approximately 32% in the top ten. Sequencing was carried out using blood. The receptors derive from a woman aged 60 to 75 in good health.

The chain recombines TRBV5-1 with TRBJ2-4; 8 bases match TRBD2. Gene TRBJ2-5 matches the end of the DNA better, so the J call may be wrong. Germline assignment: CDR1 SGHRS and CDR2 YFSETQ. The CDR3 is made up of 15 amino acids. The CDR3 nucleotides read TGCGCCAGCAGCCCGGGAGGGAGCATGGTGGAGACCCAGTACTTC. Translating it yields CASSPGGSMVETQYF.

J is TRBJ2-6 and V is TRBV20-1, with no clear D. CDR1 is DFQATT and CDR2 is SNEGSKA in the germline V gene (reference sequence). The CDR3 length is 15 residues. V lost 5 bases and J lost 0, with 11 bases in between. The CDR3 DNA reads TGCAGTGCTCCCCCGGCCCGCTCTGGGGCCAACGTCCTGACTTTC. Translated, it gives CSAPPARSGANVLTF.

The chain is built from TRBV10-3 and TRBJ2-1, with 9 bases fitting TRBD1. This CDR3 has 14 amino acids. J gave up 7 bases and V 6 bases, and 7 bases lay outside the gene matches. Germline values: CDR1 ENHRY, CDR2 SYGVKD. The chain's CDR3 is CAISPGQGRNEQFF. The CDR3 region has the DNA TGTGCCATCAGCCCGGGACAGGGAAGGAATGAGCAGTTCTTC.

J is TRBJ2-5 and V is TRBV5-1; TRBD1 might be the D (6 bases). V gave up 4 bases and J gave up 5 bases, with 15 bases separating them. CDR1 is SGHRS, CDR2 YFSETQ, per germline. The length of the CDR3 is 14 residues. The CDR3 loop is CASSDPQGSETQYF. Here the CDR3 DNA reads TGCGCCAGCAGCGACCCCCAGGGGTCCGAGACCCAGTACTTC.

This clonotype showed up just a few times. The rearrangement joins TRBV20-1 to TRBJ1-2; TRBD1 matches at 7 bases. V was clipped by 3 bases and J by 2 bases; unmatched bases: 6. The germline V gene encodes CDR1 DFQATT and CDR2 SNEGSKA (reference sequence). The CDR3 has 14 amino acids. The CDR3 sequence: CSARNQGVNYGYTF. CDR3 sequence (DNA): TGCAGTGCTAGGAACCAGGGGGTAAACTATGGCTACACCTTC.

The sample holds many counts of this clonotype. This chain links TRBV20-1 with TRBJ2-1; 7 positions match TRBD1. Germline CDR1 is DFQATT and CDR2 is SNEGSKA (reference sequence). V trimming: 2 bases; J trimming: 7 bases; junction bases outside the gene matches: 11. CDR3 length: 15 amino acids. In nucleotides, the CDR3 is TGCAGTGCTAGAAAGGGGTCAGGGGGATCGAATGAGCAGTTCTTC. Encoded protein: CSARKGSGGSNEQFF.

The chain employs TRBV4-2 and TRBJ1-1; 8 bases are shared with TRBD1. Trimming removed 5 bases from V and 7 bases from J; junction bases left unmatched: 9. Germline V lookup: CDR1 LGHNA, CDR2 YNFKEQ. CDR3 length: 14 amino acids. For the CDR3, the DNA is TGTGCCAGCAGCAAACGACAGGGGCAAGGTGAAGCTTTCTTT. Its translation: CASSKRQGQGEAFF.

CDR3 DNA: TGCAGCGTTGAAGAACGGCAGGGTGCACATACGCAGTATTTT. It is translated as CSVEERQGAHTQYF. The chain carries TRBV29-1 and TRBJ2-3, with TRBD1 as a possible D gene (5 bases). Trimming shortened V by 0 bases and J by 7 bases, and 14 bases separated the two germline ends. The germline CDR1 and CDR2 sequences are SQVTM and ANQGSEA. This CDR3 has 14 residues.

This clonotype has ten or more counts. V and J are TRBV20-1 and TRBJ2-7, with a tentative D call TRBD2 (6 bases). The CDR3 contains 15 residues. V shed 0 bases and J shed 4 bases, with 16 bases lying between them. Germline V gives CDR1 DFQATT, CDR2 SNEGSKA (reference sequence). The CDR3, as DNA: TGCAGTGCTAGAGATCTCCGGGCTAGCGTTTACGAGCAGTACTTC. Translation gives CSARDLRASVYEQYF.

This clonotype was seen just once. The rearrangement uses TRBV7-2 and TRBJ2-5; D is possibly TRBD2 (5 bases). This CDR3 has 15 amino acids. Per the germline V gene, CDR1 is SGHTA and CDR2 is FQGNSA. The ends were cut back, 7 bases at V and 2 bases at J, with 17 bases in the middle. The CDR3 sequence is CASILDSYLQETQYF. The CDR3 DNA follows: TGTGCCAGCATCCTGGACTCATATTTACAAGAGACCCAGTACTTC.

The chain couples TRBV2 to TRBJ2-5; D could derive from TRBD1 or TRBD2 (5 bases each). The V end lost 3 bases, the J end lost 11 bases, and 19 bases lay between the germline ends. The CDR3 is 14 residues long. Germline V gene lookup returns CDR1 SNHLY and CDR2 FYNNEI. CDR3 sequence: CASSEPVGVKEQYF. In DNA form, the CDR3 reads TGTGCCAGCAGTGAGCCAGTGGGGGTAAAGGAGCAGTACTTC. Complete variable domain (other parts from reference TRBV2 and TRBJ2-5): EPEVTQTPSHQVTQMGQEVILRCVPISNHLYFYWYRQILGQKVEFLVSFYNNEISEKSEIFDDQFSVERPDGSNFTLKIRSTKLEDSAMYFCASSEPVGVKEQYFGPGTRLLVL.

The V call is TRBV11-1, the J call TRBJ2-1; D is possibly TRBD2 (6 bases). The end of the DNA aligns better with TRBJ2-7, so the J call may be wrong. The CDR3 spans 18 residues. CDR1 is SGHAT and CDR2 is FQDESV in the germline V gene (reference sequence). The CDR3: CASSLDPILARAYNEQYF. CDR3 nucleotides: TGTGCCAGCAGCTTAGACCCCATCCTAGCGAGGGCTTACAATGAGCAGTACTTC.

The J gene is TRBJ2-7, the V gene TRBV30; 8 bases fit TRBD1. The CDR3 length is 15 residues. Germline CDR1 reads GTSNPN; CDR2 reads SVGIG (reference sequence). V lost 0 bases to trimming and J lost 0 bases; unmatched junction nucleotides: 4. The CDR3 region has the DNA TGTGCCTGGAGTGTGTGGGACAGGATCTCCTACGAGCAGTACTTC. Protein sequence: CAWSVWDRISYEQYF.

CDR3 sequence reads: CASSVYSSGSEQYF. DNA of the CDR3: TGTGCCAGCAGCGTATATTCTAGCGGGAGCGAGCAGTACTTC. The V call is TRBV7-2, the J call TRBJ2-7, with 10 bases fitting TRBD2. This CDR3 region has 14 residues. Germline loops: CDR1 SGHTA, CDR2 FQGNSA. The ends lost 5 bases at V and 6 bases at J; junction bases unmatched: 7.

This clonotype was picked up a small number of times. The chain joins TRBV7-2 to TRBJ2-7; D is unclear. This CDR3 comprises 14 residues. V was clipped by 1 base and J by 7 bases, with 14 bases between them. The germline V gene encodes CDR1 SGHTA and CDR2 FQGNSA. The CDR3 region is CASSLGGLYNEQYF. CDR3 coding DNA: TGTGCCAGCAGCTTAGGTGGGCTCTACAATGAGCAGTACTTC.

This clonotype was counted a few times. V is TRBV20-1 and J is TRBJ2-1; TRBD2 matches 8 bases. The germline V gene encodes CDR1 DFQATT and CDR2 SNEGSKA (reference sequence). V gave up 6 bases and J gave up 0 bases; unmatched junction bases: 7. This CDR3 is 15 amino acids long. This chain's CDR3 is CSALTSEVSYNEQFF. CDR3 coding DNA: TGCAGTGCCCTGACTAGCGAAGTCTCCTACAATGAGCAGTTCTTC.

The V gene is TRBV11-2, the J gene TRBJ1-6; TRBD1 is a possible D gene (5 bases). The V gene lost 3 bases and the J gene lost 10 bases, with 22 bases spanning the gap. The CDR3 consists of 17 residues. CDR1 is SGHAT, CDR2 FQNNGV, per germline. The CDR3 DNA sequence: TGTGCCAGCAGCTTCTCCCGACCGGGACGCCCTAGCTCACCCCTCCACTTT. It translates to CASSFSRPGRPSSPLHF.

This chain uses TRBV18 with TRBJ2-7; D unclear. V gave up 3 bases and J gave up 2 bases, with 5 bases separating them. The CDR3 has 12 amino acids. Looked up from germline, CDR1 is KGHSH and CDR2 is LQKENI. The CDR3 coding sequence is TGTGCCAGCTCACCTTTCCCCTACGAGCAGTACTTC. Protein product: CASSPFPYEQYF. The full variable domain, rest sourced from reference TRBV18 and TRBJ2-7, is NAGVMQNPRHLVRRRGQEARLRCSPMKGHSHVYWYRQLPEEGLKFMVYLQKENIIDESGMPKERFSAEFPKEGPSILRIQQVVRGDSAAYFCASSPFPYEQYFGPGTRLTVT.

As concerns this clonotype: At one of its ends the junction is not consistent with the germline gene, which may arise from a read error. V and J are TRBV7-9 and TRBJ1-6, with D unresolved. Germline CDR1 is SEHNR and CDR2 is FQNEAQ (reference sequence). The CDR3 consists of 15 residues. The CDR3: CASSPMGSDNLPPHF. CDR3 nucleotide sequence: TGTGCCAGCAGTCCTATGGGGTCTGATAATTTACCCCCCCACTTT.

This clonotype was recorded a few times. The rearrangement uses TRBV20-1 and TRBJ2-7, with 9 bases matching TRBD1. Unmatched junction bases numbered 9, after V lost 5 bases and J lost 4 bases. The length of the CDR3 is 14 residues. Germline values: CDR1 DFQATT, CDR2 SNEGSKA (reference sequence). As DNA, the CDR3 is TGCAGTGCTTACCCGGGACAGGGAGATTACGAGCAGTACTTC. Translation gives CSAYPGQGDYEQYF.

Only a few counts were recorded for this clonotype. The V call is TRBV10-3, the J call TRBJ2-5; 11 bases match TRBD2. Germline trimming cut 5 bases from V and 5 bases from J; bases unmatched to any gene: 4. The CDR3 is 14 residues long. From germline, CDR1 is ENHRY and CDR2 SYGVKD. CDR3 in DNA: TGTGCCATCAGTCGGACTAGCGGGCGGGAGACCCAGTACTTC. Residues: CAISRTSGRETQYF.

This clonotype was seen a few times. V is TRBV29-1 and J is TRBJ1-2; perhaps TRBD1 as D (6 bases). This CDR3 has 12 amino acids. CDR1 is SQVTM, CDR2 ANQGSEA, per germline. The V end was cut by 2 bases, the J end by 4 bases, with 8 bases between. The CDR3 DNA sequence: TGCAGCGTTGAATTCAGGGGCTATGGCTACACCTTC. Residues: CSVEFRGYGYTF.

The chain has TRBV28 and TRBJ1-2; D is uncertain. The CDR3 has 14 residues. V lost 3 bases and J 3 bases, leaving 11 bases between the germline ends. Germline V gives CDR1 MDHEN, CDR2 SYDVKM. The CDR3 here is CASSFPGIDYGYTF. CDR3 sequence (DNA): TGTGCCAGCAGTTTTCCGGGGATCGACTATGGCTACACCTTC.

The rearrangement uses TRBV14 and TRBJ2-7; tentatively, D is TRBD1 or TRBD2 (5 bases each). Per the germline V gene, CDR1 is SGHDN and CDR2 is FVKESK. The CDR3 contains 15 residues. V was clipped by 4 bases and J by 2 bases, with 15 bases between them. Here the CDR3 reads CASSRGHGATYEQYF. Written as DNA, the CDR3 is TGTGCCAGCAGCCGAGGACACGGGGCAACCTACGAGCAGTACTTC.

This chain links TRBV4-2 with TRBJ1-6; D is perhaps TRBD1 (6 bases). Looked up from germline, CDR1 is LGHNA and CDR2 is YNFKEQ. This CDR3 is 15 amino acids long. Trimming removed 1 base at V and 9 bases at J, with 13 bases between. Here the CDR3 DNA reads TGTGCCAGCAGCCAAGTCCAAGGGGGGAGTTCACCCCTCCACTTT. Residues: CASSQVQGGSSPLHF.

V usage is TRBV6-2 or TRBV6-3 and J usage is TRBJ2-7, with a possible D match to TRBD2 (5 bases). The CDR3 loop spans 13 amino acids. The germline CDR1 and CDR2 sequences are MNHEY and SVGEGT. V was clipped by 4 bases and J by 2 bases, with 9 bases between them. CDR3 amino acids: CASSSREPYEQYF. In DNA, the CDR3 is TGTGCCAGCAGTTCGAGGGAACCCTACGAGCAGTACTTC.

Only a few counts were recorded for this clonotype. The chain employs TRBV20-1 and TRBJ1-6, with D unresolved. The CDR3 totals 11 residues. Trimming took off 4 bases at V and 8 bases at J, with 6 bases between the two ends. Germline values: CDR1 DFQATT, CDR2 SNEGSKA (reference sequence). The CDR3 is CSANGDSPLHF. Written as DNA, the CDR3 is TGCAGTGCTAACGGTGATTCACCCCTCCACTTT.

This clonotype turned up a few times. The rearrangement uses TRBV7-2 and TRBJ1-5; 8 nucleotides agree with TRBD1. The CDR3 sequence is 15 residues long. With 4 bases clipped from V and 4 bases from J, the junction kept 6 bases outside the gene matches. Per the germline V gene, CDR1 is SGHTA and CDR2 is FQGNSA. The CDR3 DNA reads TGTGCCAGCAGCTCCTTTCGACAGGGGAATCAGCCCCAGCATTTT. Its protein product is CASSSFRQGNQPQHF.

The sample holds a few counts of this clonotype. The chain is built from TRBV29-1 and TRBJ2-2, with D unresolved. From germline, CDR1 is SQVTM and CDR2 ANQGSEA. This CDR3 comprises 11 residues. V lost 4 bases to trimming and J lost 12 bases, with 12 bases between them. The CDR3 region is CSVGAASQLFF. In DNA, the CDR3 is TGCAGCGTTGGGGCAGCCAGCCAGCTGTTTTTT.